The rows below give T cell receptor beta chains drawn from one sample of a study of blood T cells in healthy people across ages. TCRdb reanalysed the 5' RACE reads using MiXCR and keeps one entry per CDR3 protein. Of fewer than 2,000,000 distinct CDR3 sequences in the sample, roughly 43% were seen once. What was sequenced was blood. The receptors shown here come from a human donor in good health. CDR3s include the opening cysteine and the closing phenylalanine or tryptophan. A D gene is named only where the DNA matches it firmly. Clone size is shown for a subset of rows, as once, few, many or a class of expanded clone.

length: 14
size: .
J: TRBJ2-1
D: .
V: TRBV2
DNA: TGTGCCAGCGGGGGCTCCAGCTCCTACAATGAGCAGTTCTTC
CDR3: CASGGSSSYNEQFF

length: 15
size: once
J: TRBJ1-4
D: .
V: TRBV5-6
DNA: TGTGCCAGCGGCTTAAAGACCGCTTATAACGAAAAACTGTTTTTT
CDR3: CASGLKTAYNEKLFF

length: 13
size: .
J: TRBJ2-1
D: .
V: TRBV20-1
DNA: TGCAGTCCCGGGGAATCCTACTACAATGAGCAGTTCTTC
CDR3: CSPGESYYNEQFF

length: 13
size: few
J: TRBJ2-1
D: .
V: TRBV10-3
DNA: TGTGCCATCGGTAATACAGGGAGGGAGACCCAGTTCTTC
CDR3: CAIGNTGRETQFF

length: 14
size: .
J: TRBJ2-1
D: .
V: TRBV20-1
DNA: TGCAGTGCTAGGGGGGCTAGCGTCAACAATGAGCAGTTCTTC
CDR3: CSARGASVNNEQFF

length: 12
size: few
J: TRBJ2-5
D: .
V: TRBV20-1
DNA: TGCAGTGCTAGAAGGGACCGAGAGACCCAGTACTTC
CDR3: CSARRDRETQYF

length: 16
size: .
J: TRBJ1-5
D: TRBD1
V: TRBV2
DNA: TGTGCCAGCAGTGATGGACAGGGGTGGATCAATCAGCCCCAGCATTTT
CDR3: CASSDGQGWINQPQHF

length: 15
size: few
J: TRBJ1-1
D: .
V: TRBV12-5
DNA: TGTGCTAGTGGTTTGTGGGGGCCCGCCAACACTGAAGCTTTCTTT
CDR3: CASGLWGPANTEAFF

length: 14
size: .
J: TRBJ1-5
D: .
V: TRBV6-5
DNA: TGTGCCAGCGGAGTTTTCGCAGGAGGGCAGCCCCAGCATTTT
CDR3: CASGVFAGGQPQHF

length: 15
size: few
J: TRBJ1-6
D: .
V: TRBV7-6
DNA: TGTGCCAGCACTAGAGATAGCTCCTATAATTCACCCCTCCACTTT
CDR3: CASTRDSSYNSPLHF

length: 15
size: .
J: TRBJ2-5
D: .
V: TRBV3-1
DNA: TGTGCCAGCAGCCCGCGGAGACTAACCGGGACTTTGCAGTACTTC
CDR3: CASSPRRLTGTLQYF

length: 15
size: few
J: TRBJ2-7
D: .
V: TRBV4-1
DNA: TGCGCCAGCAGCCAGCAGTCGACAGAAACCTACGAGCAGTACTTC
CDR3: CASSQQSTETYEQYF

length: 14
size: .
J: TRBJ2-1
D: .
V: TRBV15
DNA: TGTGCCACCAGCAGAGACCTAGGCAACAATGAGCAGTTCTTC
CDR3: CATSRDLGNNEQFF

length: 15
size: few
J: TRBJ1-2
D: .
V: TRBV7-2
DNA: TGTGCCAGCAGCTCCAGAGTCCAAATGGGCTATGGCTACACCTTC
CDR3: CASSSRVQMGYGYTF

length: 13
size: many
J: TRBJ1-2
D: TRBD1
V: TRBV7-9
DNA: TGTGCCAGCAGCTACGGACAGGCCTATGGCTACACCTTC
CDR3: CASSYGQAYGYTF

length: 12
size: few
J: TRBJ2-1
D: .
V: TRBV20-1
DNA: TGCAGTTCCCATGGGGGAGCCAATGAGCAGTTCTTC
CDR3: CSSHGGANEQFF

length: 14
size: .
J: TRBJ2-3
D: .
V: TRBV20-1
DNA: TGCAGTGCCACCAGTGACACCCCTACGGATACGCAGTATTTT
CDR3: CSATSDTPTDTQYF

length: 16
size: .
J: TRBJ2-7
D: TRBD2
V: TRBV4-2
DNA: TGTGCCAGCAGCCAATACCTAGCGGGGGGCGGGTACGAGCAGTACTTC
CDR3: CASSQYLAGGGYEQYF

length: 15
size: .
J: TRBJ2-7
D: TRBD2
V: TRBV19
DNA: TGTGCCAGTAGCCGGACTAGCGGGGGTGCGTCCGAGCAGTACTTC
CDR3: CASSRTSGGASEQYF

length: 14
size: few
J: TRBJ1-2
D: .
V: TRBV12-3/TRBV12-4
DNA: TGTGTCAGCAGTTACGACAGTTCCATCTATGGCTACACCTTC
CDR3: CVSSYDSSIYGYTF

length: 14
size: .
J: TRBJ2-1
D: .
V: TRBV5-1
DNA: TGCGCCAGCAGCTTGGGGGTAGGCCGCAATGAGCAGTTCTTC
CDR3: CASSLGVGRNEQFF

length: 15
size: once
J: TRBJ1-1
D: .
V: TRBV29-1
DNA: TGCAGCGTTGGACCCCCGGAGGGGTTGAACACTGAAGCTTTCTTT
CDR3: CSVGPPEGLNTEAFF

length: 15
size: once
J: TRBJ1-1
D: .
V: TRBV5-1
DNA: TGCGCCAGCAGCTTCCCGACACGGGGGAACCCTGAAGCTTTCTTT
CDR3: CASSFPTRGNPEAFF

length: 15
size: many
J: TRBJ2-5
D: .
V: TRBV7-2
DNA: TGTGCCAGCAGCTTAGTGAAAGGGGGGCAAGAGACCCAGTACTTC
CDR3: CASSLVKGGQETQYF

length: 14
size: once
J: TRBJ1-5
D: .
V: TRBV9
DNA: TGTGCCAGCAGCGTAACATCCAACGTCCAGCCCCAGCATTTT
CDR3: CASSVTSNVQPQHF

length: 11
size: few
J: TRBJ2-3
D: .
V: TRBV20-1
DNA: TGCAGTGCTAGGATTCTGGATACGCAGTATTTT
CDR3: CSARILDTQYF

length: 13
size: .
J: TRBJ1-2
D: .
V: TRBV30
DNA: TGTGCCTGGAGTGGGGGCAGGACCTATGGCTACACCTTC
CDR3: CAWSGGRTYGYTF

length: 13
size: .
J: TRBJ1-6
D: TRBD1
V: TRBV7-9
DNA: TGTGCCAGCAGCCCCACAGGGGACTCACCCCTCCACTTT
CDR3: CASSPTGDSPLHF

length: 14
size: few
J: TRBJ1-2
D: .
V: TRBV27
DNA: TGTGCCAGCAGTTTAAACCGGTCCCCTAGTGGCTACACCTTC
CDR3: CASSLNRSPSGYTF

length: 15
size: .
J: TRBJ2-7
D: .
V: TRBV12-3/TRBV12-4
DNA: TGTGCCAGCAGTCCAAGCCCGGAGGCGGTCTACGAGCAGTACTTC
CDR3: CASSPSPEAVYEQYF

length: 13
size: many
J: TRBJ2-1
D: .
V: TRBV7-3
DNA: TGTGCCAGCAGCTTAATGTGGGGCAGTGAGCAGTTCTTC
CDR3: CASSLMWGSEQFF

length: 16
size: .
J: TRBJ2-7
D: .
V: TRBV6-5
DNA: TGTGCCAGCAGTTACTCTGGCGGGGAGAATTCCTACGAGCAGTACTTC
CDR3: CASSYSGGENSYEQYF

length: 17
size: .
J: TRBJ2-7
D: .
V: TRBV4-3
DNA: TGCGCCAGCAGCCAAGGTCTAGCAGGGTCGGGGACCTACGAGCAGTACTTC
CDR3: CASSQGLAGSGTYEQYF

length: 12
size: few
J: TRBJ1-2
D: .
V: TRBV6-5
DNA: TGTGCCAGCAGTGCGGGCTTCTATGGCTACACCTTC
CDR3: CASSAGFYGYTF

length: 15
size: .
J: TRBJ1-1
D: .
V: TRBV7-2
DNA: TGTGCCAGCAGCTTAGCTTTTATAGGTGTGGGGGAAGCTTTCTTT
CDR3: CASSLAFIGVGEAFF

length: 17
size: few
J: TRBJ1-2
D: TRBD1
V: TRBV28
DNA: TGTGCCAGCAGTCTACCGGGACAGGGGGCGCTGGGCTATGGCTACACCTTC
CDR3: CASSLPGQGALGYGYTF

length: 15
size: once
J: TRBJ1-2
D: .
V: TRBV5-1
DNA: TGCGCCAGCAGCTCGCCGACACTCCAGGGAGATGGCTACACCTTC
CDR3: CASSSPTLQGDGYTF

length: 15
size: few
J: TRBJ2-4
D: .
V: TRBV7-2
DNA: TGTGCCAGCAGCTTAGCGCTATGGCAGGGAAACATTCAGTACTTC
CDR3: CASSLALWQGNIQYF

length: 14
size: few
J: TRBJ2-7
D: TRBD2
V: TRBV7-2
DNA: TGTGCCAGCAGCTTAGGGCTAGCGGGGGACCAACAGTACTTC
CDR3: CASSLGLAGDQQYF